A single sample gave rise to the 6 T cell receptor beta chains below, sequenced in a study of Graves' ophthalmopathy and Graves' hyperthyroidism. Amplified TCR beta CDR3 regions were obtained using RNA transcripts as template. The workflow started with a first-round RT-PCR run with HTBI primers and then moved on to a second-round multiplex PCR. From the multiplex PCR reads, TCRdb called clonotypes with MiXCR, one entry per CDR3 protein. The sample records 150,000 or so distinct CDR3 sequences, approximately 40% being singletons. The sample was peripheral blood. The receptors here all came from a woman aged 40 to 50 with Graves' ophthalmopathy.

In its sample, this clonotype was seen many times. The chain employs TRBV4-2 and TRBJ2-2; D remains ambiguous. The germline CDR1 and CDR2 sequences are LGHNA and YNFKEQ. Trimming took off 0 bases at V and 9 bases at J, with 8 bases between the two ends. The CDR3 runs 13 residues. Written as DNA, the CDR3 is TGTGCCAGCAGCCAAGATTTGCATCGGGAGCTGTTTTTT. Its translation: CASSQDLHRELFF.

The chain carries TRBV15 and TRBJ2-7; TRBD2 aligns across 7 bases. V gave up 5 bases and J gave up 7 bases; unmatched junction bases: 11. The CDR3 is 14 amino acids. CDR1 and CDR2 from the germline V gene are LNHNV and YYDKDF (reference sequence). CDR3 protein: CATSGVGGASEQYF. In DNA, the CDR3 is TGTGCCACCAGCGGGGTGGGAGGGGCGAGTGAGCAGTACTTC.

This clonotype was seen ten or more times. The gene calls are TRBV7-9 and TRBJ2-5, with 11 nucleotides matching TRBD2. Germline CDR1 and CDR2: SEHNR and FQNEAQ (reference sequence). The CDR3 extends over 14 amino acids. Trimming took 5 bases from V and 3 from J; bases not matched to a gene: 2. CDR3 region: CASSMTSGKETQYF. The CDR3 nucleotides are TGTGCCAGCAGCATGACTAGCGGGAAAGAGACCCAGTACTTC.

In this sample, this clonotype turned up many times. This chain joins TRBV19 and TRBJ2-2; TRBD1 or TRBD2 may be the D gene (5 bases each). Germline V gene lookup returns CDR1 LNHDA and CDR2 SQIVND (reference sequence). CDR3 length: 16 amino acids. V dropped 3 bases and J dropped 4 bases, with 15 bases sitting between them. This CDR3 is CASSIPRGRPTGELFF. In DNA form, the CDR3 reads TGTGCCAGTAGTATCCCCCGGGGCCGCCCCACCGGGGAGCTGTTTTTT.

The chain employs TRBV6-1 and TRBJ1-2; D is undetermined. Germline CDR1 and CDR2: MNHNS and SASEGT. CDR3 size: 11 residues. V was clipped by 5 bases and J by 7 bases, with 8 bases between them. CDR3 protein: CASSTQGGYTF. The CDR3 DNA follows: TGTGCCAGCAGTACCCAAGGTGGCTACACCTTC.

This clonotype was detected only a few times. The chain couples TRBV12-3 or TRBV12-4 to TRBJ1-1; D gene unclear. V was shortened by 7 bases and J by 3 bases, with 12 bases between the two germline ends. The CDR3 spans 13 residues. The CDR3 coding sequence is TGTGCCAGCAAGCGAGAGGGTGACACTGAAGCTTTCTTT. It yields the protein CASKREGDTEAFF.